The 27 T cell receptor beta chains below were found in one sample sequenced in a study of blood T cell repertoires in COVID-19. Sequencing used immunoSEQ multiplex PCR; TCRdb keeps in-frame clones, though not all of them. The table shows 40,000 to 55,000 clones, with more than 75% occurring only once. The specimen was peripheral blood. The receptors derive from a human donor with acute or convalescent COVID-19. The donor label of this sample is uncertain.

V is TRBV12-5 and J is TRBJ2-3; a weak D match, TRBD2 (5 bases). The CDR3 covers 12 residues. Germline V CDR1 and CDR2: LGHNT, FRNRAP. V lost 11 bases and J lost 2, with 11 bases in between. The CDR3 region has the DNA TGTGCTTCCGGGATTAACACAGATACGCAGTATTTT. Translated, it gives CASGINTDTQYF.

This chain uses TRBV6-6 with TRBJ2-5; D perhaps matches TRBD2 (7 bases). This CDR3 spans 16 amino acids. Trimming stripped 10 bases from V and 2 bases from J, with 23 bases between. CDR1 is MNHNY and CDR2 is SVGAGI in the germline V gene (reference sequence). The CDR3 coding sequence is TGTGCCACCCGTGTACTTGGGGGGGGCTATCAAGAGACCCAGTACTTC. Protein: CATRVLGGGYQETQYF.

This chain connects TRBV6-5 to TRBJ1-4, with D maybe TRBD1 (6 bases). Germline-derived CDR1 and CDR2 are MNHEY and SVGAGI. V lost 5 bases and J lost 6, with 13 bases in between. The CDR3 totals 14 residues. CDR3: CASSQDRRDEKLFF. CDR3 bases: TGTGCCAGCAGTCAGGACAGACGGGATGAAAAACTGTTTTTT.

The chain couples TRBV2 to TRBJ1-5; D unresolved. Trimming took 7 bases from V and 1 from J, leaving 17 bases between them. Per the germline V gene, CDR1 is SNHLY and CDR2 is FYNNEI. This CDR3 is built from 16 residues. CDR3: CASNIYGPGSNQPQHF. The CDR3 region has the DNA TGTGCCAGCAACATCTACGGGCCGGGGAGCAATCAGCCCCAGCATTTT.

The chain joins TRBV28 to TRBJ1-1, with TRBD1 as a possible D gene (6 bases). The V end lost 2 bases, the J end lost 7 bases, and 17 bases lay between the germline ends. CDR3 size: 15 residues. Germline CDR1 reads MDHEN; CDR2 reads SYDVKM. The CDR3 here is CASSLGSTGQNEAFF. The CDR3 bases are TGTGCCAGCAGTTTAGGCTCCACCGGACAGAATGAAGCTTTCTTT.

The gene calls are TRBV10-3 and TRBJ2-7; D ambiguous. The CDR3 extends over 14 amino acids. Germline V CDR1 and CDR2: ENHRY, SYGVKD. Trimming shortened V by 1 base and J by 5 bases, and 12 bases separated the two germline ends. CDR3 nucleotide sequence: TGTGCCATCAGTGAGTACGGAGAGGCGAACGAGCAGTACTTC. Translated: CAISEYGEANEQYF.

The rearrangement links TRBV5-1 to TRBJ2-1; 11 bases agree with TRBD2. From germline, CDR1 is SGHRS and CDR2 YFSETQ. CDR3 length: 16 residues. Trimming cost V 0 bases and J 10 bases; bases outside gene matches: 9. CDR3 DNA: TGCGCCAGCAGCTTGGGATTAGCGGGAGGGCCTCAAGAGCAGTTCTTC. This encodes CASSLGLAGGPQEQFF.

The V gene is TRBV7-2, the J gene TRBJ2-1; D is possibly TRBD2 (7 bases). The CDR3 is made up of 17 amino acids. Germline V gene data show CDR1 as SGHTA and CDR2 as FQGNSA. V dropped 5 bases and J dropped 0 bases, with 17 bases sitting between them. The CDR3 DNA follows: TGTGCCAGCAGCGCAGACCGGGGGGCGAGCTCCTACAATGAGCAGTTCTTC. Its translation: CASSADRGASSYNEQFF.

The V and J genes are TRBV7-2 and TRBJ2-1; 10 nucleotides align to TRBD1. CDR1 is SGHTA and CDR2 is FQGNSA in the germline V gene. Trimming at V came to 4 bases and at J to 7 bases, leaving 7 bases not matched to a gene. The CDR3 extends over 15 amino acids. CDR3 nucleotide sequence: TGTGCCAGCAGCTCGTCCCGGGACAGGGGAAATGAGCAGTTCTTC. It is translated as CASSSSRDRGNEQFF.

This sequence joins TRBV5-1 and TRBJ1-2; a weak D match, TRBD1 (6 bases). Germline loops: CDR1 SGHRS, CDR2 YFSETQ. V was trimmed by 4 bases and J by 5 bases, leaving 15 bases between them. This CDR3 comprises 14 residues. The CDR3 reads CASSDQDSKYGYTF. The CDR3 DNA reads TGCGCCAGCAGCGACCAGGACAGCAAGTATGGCTACACCTTC.

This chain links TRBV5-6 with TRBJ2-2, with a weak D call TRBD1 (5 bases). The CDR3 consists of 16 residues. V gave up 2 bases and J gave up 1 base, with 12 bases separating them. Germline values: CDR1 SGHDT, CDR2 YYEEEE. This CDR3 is CASSFRERWNTGELFF. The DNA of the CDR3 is TGTGCCAGCAGCTTCAGGGAAAGGTGGAACACCGGGGAGCTGTTTTTT.

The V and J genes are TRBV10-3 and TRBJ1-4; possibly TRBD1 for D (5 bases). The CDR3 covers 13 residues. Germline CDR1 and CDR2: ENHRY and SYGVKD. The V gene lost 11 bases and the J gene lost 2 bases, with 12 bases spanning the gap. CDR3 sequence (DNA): TGTGCCGCCCAAGGGGTCACTAATGAAAAACTGTTTTTT. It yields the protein CAAQGVTNEKLFF.

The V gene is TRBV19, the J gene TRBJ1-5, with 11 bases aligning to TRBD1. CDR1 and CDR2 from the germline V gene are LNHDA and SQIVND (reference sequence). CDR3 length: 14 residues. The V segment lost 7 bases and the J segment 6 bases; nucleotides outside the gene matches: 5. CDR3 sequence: CASTDRGPPQPQHF. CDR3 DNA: TGTGCCAGTACGGACAGGGGGCCACCTCAGCCCCAGCATTTT.

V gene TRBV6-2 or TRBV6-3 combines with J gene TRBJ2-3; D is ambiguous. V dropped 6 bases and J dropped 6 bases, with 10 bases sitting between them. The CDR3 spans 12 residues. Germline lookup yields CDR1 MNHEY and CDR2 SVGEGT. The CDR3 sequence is CASSLTRDTQYF. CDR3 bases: TGTGCCAGCAGCCTTACACGCGATACGCAGTATTTT.

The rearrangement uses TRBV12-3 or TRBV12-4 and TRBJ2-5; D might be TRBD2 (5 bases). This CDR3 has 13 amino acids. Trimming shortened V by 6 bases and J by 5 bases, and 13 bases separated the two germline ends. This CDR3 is CASSTPRGETQYF. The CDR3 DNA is TGTGCCAGCAGCACCCCCCGGGGTGAGACCCAGTACTTC.

The CDR3 spells CASSYSSRNTGELFF. The CDR3 DNA follows: TGTGCCAGCAGTTACTCCTCCAGAAACACCGGGGAGCTGTTTTTT. The V and J genes are TRBV6-5 and TRBJ2-2; the D is unclear. V lost 0 bases and J 2 bases, leaving 7 bases between the germline ends. CDR3 length: 15 residues. Per germline, CDR1 MNHEY and CDR2 SVGAGI.

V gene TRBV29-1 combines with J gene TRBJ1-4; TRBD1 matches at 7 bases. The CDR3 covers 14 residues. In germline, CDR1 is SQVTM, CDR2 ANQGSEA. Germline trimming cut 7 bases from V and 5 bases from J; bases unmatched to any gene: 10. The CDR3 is CSAADRATNEKLFF. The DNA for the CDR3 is TGCAGCGCCGCCGACAGGGCGACGAATGAAAAACTGTTTTTT.

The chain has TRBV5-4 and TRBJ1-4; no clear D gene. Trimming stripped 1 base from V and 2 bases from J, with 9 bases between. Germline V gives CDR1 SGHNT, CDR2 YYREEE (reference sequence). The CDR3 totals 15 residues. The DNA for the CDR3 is TGTGCCAGCAGCTTGACGACTTCCACTAATGAAAAACTGTTTTTT. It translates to CASSLTTSTNEKLFF.

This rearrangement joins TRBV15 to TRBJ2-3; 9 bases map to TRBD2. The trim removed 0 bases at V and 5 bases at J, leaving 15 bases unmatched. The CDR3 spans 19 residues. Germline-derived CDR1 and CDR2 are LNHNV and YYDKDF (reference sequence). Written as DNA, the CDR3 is TGTGCCACCAGCAGAGAAGTGACTCTGGCGGGGGGGCGAGAAGATACGCAGTATTTT. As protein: CATSREVTLAGGREDTQYF.

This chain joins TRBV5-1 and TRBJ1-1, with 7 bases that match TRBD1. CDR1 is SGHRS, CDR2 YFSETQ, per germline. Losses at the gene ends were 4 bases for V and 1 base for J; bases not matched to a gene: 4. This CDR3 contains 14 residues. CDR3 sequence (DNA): TGCGCCAGCAGCCCGAGGGGGCAGAACACTGAAGCTTTCTTT. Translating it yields CASSPRGQNTEAFF.

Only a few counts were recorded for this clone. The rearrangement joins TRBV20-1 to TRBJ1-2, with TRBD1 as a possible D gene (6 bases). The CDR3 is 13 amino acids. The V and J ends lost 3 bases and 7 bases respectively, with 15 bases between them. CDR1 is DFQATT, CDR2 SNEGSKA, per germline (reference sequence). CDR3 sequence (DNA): TGCAGTGCTAGTTCTACAGGGTCTTCTGGCTACACCTTC. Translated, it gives CSASSTGSSGYTF.

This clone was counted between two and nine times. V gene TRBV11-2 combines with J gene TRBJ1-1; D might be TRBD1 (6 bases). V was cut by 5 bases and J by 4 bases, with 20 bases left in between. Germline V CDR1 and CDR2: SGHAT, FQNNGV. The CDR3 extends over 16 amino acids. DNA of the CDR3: TGTGCCAGCAGCATCTTCATCAGGGGTGGGGTCACTGAAGCTTTCTTT. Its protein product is CASSIFIRGGVTEAFF.

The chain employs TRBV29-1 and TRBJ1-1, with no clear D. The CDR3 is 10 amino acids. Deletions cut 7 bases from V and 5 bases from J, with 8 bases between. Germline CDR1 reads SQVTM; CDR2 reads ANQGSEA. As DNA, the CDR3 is TGCAGCGCCTCCTTAACTGAAGCTTTCTTT. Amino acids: CSASLTEAFF.

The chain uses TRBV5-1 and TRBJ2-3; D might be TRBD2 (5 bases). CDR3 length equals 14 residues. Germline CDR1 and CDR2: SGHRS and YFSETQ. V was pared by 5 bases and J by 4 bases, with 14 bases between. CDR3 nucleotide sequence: TGCGCCAGCAGATTCTCGGCGGGCCCAGATACGCAGTATTTT. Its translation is CASRFSAGPDTQYF.

CDR3 in DNA: TGTGCCAGCAGCCCGGGACCCCTCTCGCGGGAGGGCCCTAATACGCAGTATTTT. Protein product: CASSPGPLSREGPNTQYF. The chain is built from TRBV5-6 and TRBJ2-3; 9 positions match TRBD2. Looked up from germline, CDR1 is SGHDT and CDR2 is YYEEEE. This CDR3 has 18 amino acids. The J segment lost 7 bases and the V segment lost 4 bases, leaving 19 bases of the junction unmatched.

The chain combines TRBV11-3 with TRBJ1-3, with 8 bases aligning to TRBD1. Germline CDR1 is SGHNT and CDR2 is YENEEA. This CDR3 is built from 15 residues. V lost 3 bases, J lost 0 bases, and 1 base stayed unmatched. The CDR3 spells CASSFTGGSGNTIYF. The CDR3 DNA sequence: TGTGCCAGCAGCTTCACAGGGGGCTCTGGAAACACCATATATTTT.

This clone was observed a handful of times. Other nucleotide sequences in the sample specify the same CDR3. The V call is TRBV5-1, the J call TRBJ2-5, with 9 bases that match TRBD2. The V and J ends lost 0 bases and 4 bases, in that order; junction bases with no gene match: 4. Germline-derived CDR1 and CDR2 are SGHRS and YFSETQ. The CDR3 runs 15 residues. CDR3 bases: TGCGCCAGCAGCTTGGGAGGCGGGAGGGGAGAGACCCAGTACTTC. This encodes CASSLGGGRGETQYF.